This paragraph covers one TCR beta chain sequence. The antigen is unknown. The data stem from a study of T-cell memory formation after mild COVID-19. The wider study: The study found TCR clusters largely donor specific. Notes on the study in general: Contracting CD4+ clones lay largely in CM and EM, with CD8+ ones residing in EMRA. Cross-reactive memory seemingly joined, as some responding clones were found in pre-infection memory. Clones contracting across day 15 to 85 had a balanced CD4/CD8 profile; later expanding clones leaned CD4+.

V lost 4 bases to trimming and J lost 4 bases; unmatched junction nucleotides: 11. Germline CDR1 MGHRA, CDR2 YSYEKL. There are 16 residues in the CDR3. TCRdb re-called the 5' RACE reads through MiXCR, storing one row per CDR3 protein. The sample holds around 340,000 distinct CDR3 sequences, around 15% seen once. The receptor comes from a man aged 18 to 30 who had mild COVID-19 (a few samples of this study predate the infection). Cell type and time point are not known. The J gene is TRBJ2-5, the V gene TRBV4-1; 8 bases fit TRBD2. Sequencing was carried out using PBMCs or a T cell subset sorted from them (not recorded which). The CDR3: CASSPFLRGGGETQYF. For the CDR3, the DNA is TGCGCCAGCAGCCCCTTCCTCCGGGGGGGCGGAGAGACCCAGTACTTC.